This T cell receptor beta chain comes out of a study of blood T cell repertoires in COVID-19. The table came from immunoSEQ multiplex PCR; TCRdb's copy has only in-frame clones and leaves some out. Among under 350,000 clones listed, 75% to 95% were seen once. Germline CDR1 is MDHEN and CDR2 is SYDVKM. The CDR3 consists of 15 residues. With 3 bases clipped from V and 5 bases from J, the junction kept 2 bases outside the gene matches. The TCR comes from a woman in her 30s with COVID-19, enrolled during active disease. The sequenced sample was peripheral blood. V is TRBV28 and J is TRBJ2-2, with TRBD2 matching 11 bases. The CDR3 DNA is TGTGCCAGCAGTTTGACTAGCGGGAAGACCGGGGAGCTGTTTTTT. Residues: CASSLTSGKTGELFF.